This passage covers 27 T cell receptor beta chains from one sample sequenced in a study of shared clonotypes between healthy human individuals. This table comes from immunoSEQ multiplex PCR, and its TCRdb copy is limited to in-frame clones, with some not included. The repertoire includes about 330,000 clones, approximately 79% of them detected once, and 10% sits in the top ten. Sequences were obtained from memory CD4+ T cells sorted from blood. Subset described: CD45RA-negative fraction. Receptor source: a man aged 25-45 years in good health.

V gene TRBV18 combines with J gene TRBJ1-5, with TRBD1 matching over 7 bases. The CDR3 runs 18 residues. V lost 2 bases, J lost 4 bases, and 14 bases stayed unmatched. CDR1 KGHSH and CDR2 LQKENI come from the germline V gene. CDR3 residues: CASSPSGGGYGSNQPQHF. In DNA form, the CDR3 reads TGTGCCAGCTCACCATCGGGAGGGGGCTACGGCTCAAATCAGCCCCAGCATTTT.

V usage is TRBV18 and J usage is TRBJ2-5; TRBD2 agrees at 12 bases. The CDR3 contains 16 residues. Germline-derived CDR1 and CDR2 are KGHSH and LQKENI. V lost 5 bases to trimming and J lost 2 bases; unmatched junction nucleotides: 6. The CDR3 reads CASSWTSGTKQETQYF. The DNA of the CDR3 is TGTGCCAGCTCATGGACTAGCGGGACCAAACAAGAGACCCAGTACTTC.

This chain uses TRBV7-3 with TRBJ2-3; D call uncertain. This CDR3 is 16 amino acids long. Per the germline V gene, CDR1 is SGHTA and CDR2 is FQGTGA. With 4 bases removed from V and 1 base from J, the gap between germline ends came to 15 bases. The CDR3 bases are TGTGCCAGCAGCTCAACGTCCCTGGGCGGCACAGATACGCAGTATTTT. Translating gives CASSSTSLGGTDTQYF. The full variable domain, in which reference TRBV7-3 and TRBJ2-3 provide the parts outside the CDR3, is GAGVSQTPSNKVTEKGKYVELRCDPISGHTALYWYRQSLGQGPEFLIYFQGTGAADDSGLPNDRFFAVRPEGSVSTLKIQRTERGDSAVYLCASSSTSLGGTDTQYFGPGTRLTVL.

The chain employs TRBV6-5 and TRBJ1-4; 12 bases agree with TRBD1. CDR3 length: 15 amino acids. Germline V CDR1 and CDR2: MNHEY, SVGAGI. The J segment lost 8 bases and the V segment lost 6 bases, leaving 7 bases of the junction unmatched. In nucleotides, the CDR3 is TGTGCCAGCAGAGATGGGACAGGGGGCAGGGAAAAACTGTTTTTT. Translation gives CASRDGTGGREKLFF.

This clone was seen a handful of times. The rearrangement links TRBV5-1 to TRBJ1-2, with 8 positions matching TRBD1. J lost 4 bases, V lost 4 bases, and 12 bases had no gene match. CDR1 SGHRS and CDR2 YFSETQ come from the germline V gene. The CDR3 consists of 16 residues. The CDR3 DNA reads TGCGCCAGCAGCCACGGACAGGGCGAATCAGCCTATGGCTACACCTTC. This encodes CASSHGQGESAYGYTF.

V and J are TRBV9 and TRBJ2-2, with D unclear. Germline V gene data show CDR1 as SGDLS and CDR2 as YYNGEE. Between the trimmed V and J ends, which lost 7 bases and 2 bases, there was a span of 12 bases. CDR3 length: 14 amino acids. CDR3 region: CASRKDFNTGELFF. Here the CDR3 DNA reads TGTGCCAGCCGCAAAGACTTCAACACCGGGGAGCTGTTTTTT.

The gene calls are TRBV19 and TRBJ1-5, with 7 bases identical to TRBD1. The CDR3 consists of 14 residues. V shed 5 bases, J shed 3 bases, and the junction held 4 bases outside the gene matches. Germline CDR1 and CDR2: LNHDA and SQIVND (reference sequence). CDR3 in amino acids: CASSQDRNNQPQHF. CDR3 nucleotides: TGTGCCAGTAGTCAGGACAGGAACAATCAGCCCCAGCATTTT.

This clone was seen just once. V and J are TRBV5-1 and TRBJ1-5, with D unclear. The germline V and J ends were trimmed by 5 bases and 0 bases, with 12 bases remaining between them. There are 15 residues in the CDR3. Germline loops: CDR1 SGHRS, CDR2 YFSETQ. The CDR3 DNA sequence: TGCGCCAGCAGGGAAAGTACTGGTAGCAATCAGCCCCAGCATTTT. It yields the protein CASRESTGSNQPQHF.

The V call is TRBV5-1, the J call TRBJ2-7; D may be TRBD2 (5 bases). The CDR3 contains 14 residues. Germline CDR1 SGHRS, CDR2 YFSETQ. Trimming shortened V by 1 base and J by 0 bases, and 8 bases separated the two germline ends. CDR3 protein: CASSLSGNSYEQYF. CDR3 nucleotide sequence: TGCGCCAGCAGCTTGTCGGGGAACTCCTACGAGCAGTACTTC.

The chain carries TRBV7-9 and TRBJ2-5, with D perhaps matching TRBD2 (5 bases). The germline V and J ends were trimmed by 5 bases and 6 bases, with 19 bases remaining between them. CDR3 length: 15 amino acids. Germline V gene sequence: CDR1 SEHNR, CDR2 FQNEAQ (reference sequence). CDR3 sequence (DNA): TGTGCCAGCAGCATAGAAGCCGGGATCACGAAGACCCAGTACTTC. Translated, it gives CASSIEAGITKTQYF.

This clone showed up just once. This chain uses TRBV5-1 with TRBJ1-2; TRBD1 aligns across 9 bases. The CDR3 covers 13 residues. J lost 8 bases, V lost 4 bases, and 6 bases had no gene match. The germline gives CDR1 SGHRS, CDR2 YFSETQ. The CDR3 region has the DNA TGCGCCAGCAGCCCGGGACAGGGCGTAGGCTACACCTTC. Translation: CASSPGQGVGYTF. Drawing the rest from reference TRBV5-1 and TRBJ1-2, the complete variable domain is KAGVTQTPRYLIKTRGQQVTLSCSPISGHRSVSWYQQTPGQGLQFLFEYFSETQRNKGNFPGRFSGRQFSNSRSEMNVSTLELGDSALYLCASSPGQGVGYTFGSGTRLTVV.

This clone showed up just once. The chain carries TRBV11-2 and TRBJ2-7; D is tentatively TRBD1 or TRBD2 (5 bases each). V was clipped by 5 bases and J by 5 bases, with 19 bases between them. CDR1 and CDR2 from the germline V gene are SGHAT and FQNNGV. The CDR3 is 15 residues long. CDR3 sequence (DNA): TGTGCCAGCAGCATCGGGGCCGGGACGGGGAACGAGCAGTACTTC. It codes for CASSIGAGTGNEQYF. Full variable domain (rest looked up from reference TRBV11-2 and TRBJ2-7): EAGVAQSPRYKIIEKRQSVAFWCNPISGHATLYWYQQILGQGPKLLIQFQNNGVVDDSQLPKDRFSAERLKGVDSTLKIQPAKLEDSAVYLCASSIGAGTGNEQYFGPGTRLTVT.

Here the CDR3 reads CASSPRGAGDYGYTF. Written as DNA, the CDR3 is TGTGCCAGCAGTCCCCGGGGGGCCGGGGACTATGGCTACACCTTC. The V gene is TRBV6-5, the J gene TRBJ1-2; TRBD1 might be the D (6 bases). The germline V gene encodes CDR1 MNHEY and CDR2 SVGAGI. The CDR3 sequence is 15 residues long. V lost 5 bases to trimming and J lost 3 bases, with 16 bases between them.

This rearrangement joins TRBV2 to TRBJ2-5; the match to TRBD2 covers 7 bases. The CDR3 sequence is 14 residues long. Germline trimming cut 7 bases from V and 5 bases from J; bases unmatched to any gene: 10. Germline CDR1 SNHLY, CDR2 FYNNEI. CDR3 amino acids: CASNVAGLGETQYF. CDR3 DNA: TGTGCCAGCAACGTAGCGGGTCTAGGGGAGACCCAGTACTTC.

This clone was picked up a small number of times. This chain joins TRBV5-1 and TRBJ2-1, with 7 positions matching TRBD1. J was trimmed by 5 bases and V by 4 bases; bases with no gene match: 6. Germline V gives CDR1 SGHRS, CDR2 YFSETQ. This CDR3 region has 14 residues. The CDR3 DNA reads as TGCGCCAGCAGCATCGGACAGGTAAACAATGAGCAGTTCTTC. It translates to CASSIGQVNNEQFF.

The chain links TRBV28 to TRBJ2-1, with 16 bases fitting TRBD2. Germline V gene sequence: CDR1 MDHEN, CDR2 SYDVKM. J lost 10 bases, V lost 5 bases, and 8 bases had no gene match. The CDR3 runs 16 residues. CDR3 sequence (DNA): TGTGCCAGCAGTATCTCGGGACTAGCGGGAGGGAGGGAGCAGTTCTTC. This codes for CASSISGLAGGREQFF.

The CDR3 DNA sequence: TGTGCCTGGAGTGGAAACCGGGACAGGGGGCTCGAGCAGTACTTC. Encoded protein: CAWSGNRDRGLEQYF. The chain is built from TRBV30 and TRBJ2-7, with TRBD1 matching over 12 bases. The CDR3 runs 15 residues. V was clipped by 1 base and J by 6 bases; unmatched bases: 7. In germline, CDR1 is GTSNPN, CDR2 SVGIG (reference sequence).

Points on this clone: A far larger clone is off by one base, so a read error is likely. This chain joins TRBV18 and TRBJ1-1; D call uncertain. Trimming left V 5 bases short and J 1 base short, with 11 bases between. The CDR3 contains 14 residues. Germline lookup yields CDR1 KGHSH and CDR2 LQKENI. CDR3 loop: CASSIFGSNTEAFF. CDR3 bases: TGTGCCAGCTCAATATTCGGGTCGAACACTGAAGCTTTCTTT.

The table lists this clone with a few counts. CDR3 sequence: CASSLGPGADNEQFF. The CDR3 DNA is TGTGCCAGCAGCTTAGGGCCGGGAGCGGACAATGAGCAGTTCTTC. The chain carries TRBV7-8 and TRBJ2-1; possible D gene TRBD2, 6 bases. V shed 1 base and J shed 5 bases, with 12 bases lying between them. The CDR3 runs to 15 residues. Germline-derived CDR1 and CDR2 are SGHVS and FQNEAQ. The full variable domain, with the rest looked up from reference TRBV7-8 and TRBJ2-1, is GAGVSQSPRYKVAKRGQDVALRCDPISGHVSLFWYQQALGQGPEFLTYFQNEAQLDKSGLPSDRFFAERPEGSVSTLKIQRTQQEDSAVYLCASSLGPGADNEQFFGPGTRLTVL.

The V call is TRBV6-5, the J call TRBJ2-2; a weak D match, TRBD2 (6 bases). Germline V gives CDR1 MNHEY, CDR2 SVGAGI. With 2 bases removed from V and 0 bases from J, the gap between germline ends came to 10 bases. The CDR3 is 16 residues long. CDR3 loop: CASSYGWTTNTGELFF. In DNA, the CDR3 is TGTGCCAGCAGTTACGGGTGGACTACGAACACCGGGGAGCTGTTTTTT.

This clone has more than one count but fewer than ten. The chain joins TRBV5-5 to TRBJ2-5, with D hard to call. The CDR3 loop spans 16 amino acids. The germline V and J ends were trimmed by 2 bases and 1 base, with 15 bases remaining between them. Germline CDR1 and CDR2: SGHKS and YYEKEE (reference sequence). This CDR3 reads CASSLGKEGRQETQYF. The CDR3 bases are TGTGCCAGCAGCTTAGGGAAAGAAGGGCGCCAAGAGACCCAGTACTTC.

The chain recombines TRBV6-9 with TRBJ2-7; no clear D. Trimming shortened V by 1 base and J by 6 bases, and 16 bases separated the two germline ends. Germline V gene sequence: CDR1 MNHGY, CDR2 SVAAGI. This CDR3 is built from 15 residues. The DNA of the CDR3 is TGTGCCAGCAGTTATTTAGGGTTGGTGTCAAGCGAGCAGTACTTC. Translation: CASSYLGLVSSEQYF.

The chain combines TRBV7-2 with TRBJ2-5; D call uncertain. Germline-derived CDR1 and CDR2 are SGHTA and FQGNSA. The CDR3 runs 15 residues. V lost 1 base to trimming and J lost 4 bases, with 13 bases between them. CDR3 coding DNA: TGTGCCAGCAGCTTAGTAATGGGCGTGGTAGAGACCCAGTACTTC. This encodes CASSLVMGVVETQYF.

The V and J genes are TRBV5-6 and TRBJ1-4; D unresolved. CDR1 is SGHDT, CDR2 YYEEEE, per germline. Trimming cost V 3 bases and J 1 base, with 10 bases left between them. The CDR3 length is 15 residues. This CDR3 is CASSSAGVTNEKLFF. CDR3 nucleotide sequence: TGTGCCAGCAGCTCCGCCGGGGTAACTAATGAAAAACTGTTTTTT.

In its sample, this clone was seen many times. The chain combines TRBV7-3 with TRBJ1-3; 10 bases align to TRBD1. The CDR3 consists of 15 residues. Germline V CDR1 and CDR2: SGHTA, FQGTGA. V lost 5 bases to trimming and J lost 2 bases; unmatched junction nucleotides: 3. The CDR3 sequence is CASSAGTGAGNTIYF. The CDR3 region has the DNA TGTGCCAGCAGCGCCGGGACAGGGGCTGGAAACACCATATATTTT.

The J gene is TRBJ2-2, the V gene TRBV7-3; the D is unclear. Between the trimmed V and J ends, which lost 8 bases and 7 bases, there was a span of 5 bases. The CDR3 contains 10 residues. The V gene's germline CDR1 is SGHTA and CDR2 FQGTGA. In DNA, the CDR3 is TGTGCCAGCGGCGACGGGGAGCTGTTTTTT. The encoded protein is CASGDGELFF.

The chain couples TRBV28 to TRBJ1-2, with D possibly being TRBD1 (5 bases). V was clipped by 3 bases and J by 10 bases, with 9 bases between them. The CDR3 runs to 11 residues. The V gene's germline CDR1 is MDHEN and CDR2 SYDVKM. The CDR3 protein is CASSFGHHYTF. The CDR3 DNA reads as TGTGCCAGCAGTTTTGGACACCACTACACCTTC.